This TCR beta chain originates from a study of blood T cells in healthy people across ages. Findings of the study overall: Measured against age, TCR beta diversity per million T cells decreased in a roughly linear manner. Diversity was higher, and naive CD4+ cells more numerous, in long-lived donors than in aged donors.

Next came a second PCR, run for about 6 to 12 cycles, which used a sample-barcoded 5' primer along with a J-beta primer mix. MiXCR was run by TCRdb on the 5' RACE reads, yielding one entry per CDR3 protein. The sample consists of about 1.4 million distinct CDR3 sequences, 59% of them appearing once. There are a few counts of this clonotype. The antigen is not known. Sequenced input: blood. This TCR derives from a man aged 18 to 29 in good health.

The CDR3 sequence is CSARGPWDREGEQFF. The CDR3 coding sequence is TGCAGTGCTCGGGGGCCTTGGGACAGGGAAGGGGAGCAGTTCTTC. The chain is built from TRBV20-1 and TRBJ2-1, with 9 bases that match TRBD1. Trimming cost V 5 bases and J 10 bases; bases outside gene matches: 15. The germline V gene has CDR1 DFQATT and CDR2 SNEGSKA (reference sequence). The CDR3 contains 15 residues.